The clone carrying this T cell receptor beta chain came up a few times. Its antigen is as yet unknown. Germline V lookup: CDR1 SGHRS, CDR2 YFSETQ. CDR3 length: 15 amino acids. V was pared by 4 bases and J by 6 bases, with 11 bases of the junction left unmatched. This specimen comes from a study of shared clonotypes between healthy human individuals. Study-wide results and caveats: Tissue TCR repertoires likely differ from these blood-only repertoires.

Sequencing used immunoSEQ multiplex PCR; TCRdb keeps in-frame clones, though not all of them. The table has about 1 million clones, about 80% seen once. The chain carries TRBV5-1 and TRBJ1-1, with TRBD1 matching 8 bases. Sequenced: memory CD4+ T cells sorted from blood. Subset meaning: CD45RA-negative fraction. The TCR comes from a man aged 18 to 35 in good health. The CDR3 sequence: CASSGQGVGRAEAFF. The CDR3 DNA sequence: TGCGCCAGCAGCGGACAGGGCGTCGGGCGAGCTGAAGCTTTCTTT. The whole variable domain, remainder taken from reference TRBV5-1 and TRBJ1-1, is KAGVTQTPRYLIKTRGQQVTLSCSPISGHRSVSWYQQTPGQGLQFLFEYFSETQRNKGNFPGRFSGRQFSNSRSEMNVSTLELGDSALYLCASSGQGVGRAEAFFGQGTRLTVV.